These T cell receptor beta chains were read from a single sample in a study of OX40 agonist ivuxolimab in advanced cancers. Using immunoSEQ multiplex PCR, the repertoire was profiled, and TCRdb retains in-frame clones only, with some absent. The data show about 31,000 clones, roughly 87% seen once. The sample consisted of CD4+ or CD8+ T cells sorted from blood, taken in a trial of the OX40 agonist ivuxolimab. All receptors derive from an adult with an advanced solid tumor such as melanoma, head and neck, liver or kidney cancer. The CDR3 runs from the conserved cysteine through the conserved F or W. The D gene is left open where the match is weak. Where a row states a size, it is once, few, many or the class of an expanded clone; other rows omit it.

j_gene: TRBJ2-5
v_gene: TRBV2
abundance: once
d_gene: NA
CDR3aa: CASSEGVGLQETQYF
CDR3nt: TGTGCCAGCAGTGAAGGCGTGGGCCTCCAAGAGACCCAGTACTTC

j_gene: TRBJ2-7
v_gene: TRBV5-4
abundance: NA
d_gene: NA
CDR3aa: CASTGGQGTYEQYF
CDR3nt: TGTGCCAGCACGGGTGGGCAGGGCACCTACGAGCAGTACTTC

j_gene: TRBJ2-7
v_gene: TRBV4-3
abundance: few
d_gene: NA
CDR3aa: CASSQGVAVSYEQYF
CDR3nt: TGCGCCAGCAGCCAAGGAGTTGCGGTCTCCTACGAGCAGTACTTC

j_gene: TRBJ2-7
v_gene: TRBV2
abundance: NA
d_gene: NA
CDR3aa: CASRYSQDGSYEQYF
CDR3nt: TGTGCCAGCAGGTACTCCCAAGACGGCTCCTACGAGCAGTACTTC

j_gene: TRBJ1-1
v_gene: TRBV11-2
abundance: NA
d_gene: NA
CDR3aa: CASRSTPSGPEAFF
CDR3nt: TGTGCCAGCAGATCGACACCTAGCGGCCCTGAAGCTTTCTTT

j_gene: TRBJ1-1
v_gene: TRBV19
abundance: NA
d_gene: NA
CDR3aa: CASRGSLTEAFF
CDR3nt: TGTGCCAGTAGGGGCAGCCTGACTGAAGCTTTCTTT

j_gene: TRBJ2-3
v_gene: TRBV6-6
abundance: NA
d_gene: NA
CDR3aa: CASSYFSEGTDTQYF
CDR3nt: TGTGCCAGCAGTTACTTTTCGGAGGGCACAGATACGCAGTATTTT

j_gene: TRBJ2-7
v_gene: TRBV7-2
abundance: NA
d_gene: TRBD2
CDR3aa: CASTVGEGSYEQYF
CDR3nt: TGTGCCAGCACTGTCGGGGAGGGGAGTTACGAGCAGTACTTC

j_gene: TRBJ1-2
v_gene: TRBV6-1
abundance: NA
d_gene: NA
CDR3aa: CAASGEIYYGYTF
CDR3nt: TGTGCCGCCAGCGGGGAAATATACTATGGCTACACCTTC

j_gene: TRBJ1-3
v_gene: TRBV4-3
abundance: few
d_gene: NA
CDR3aa: CASSDSGFSGNTIYF
CDR3nt: TGCGCCAGCAGCGATTCGGGATTCTCTGGAAACACCATATATTTT

j_gene: TRBJ2-7
v_gene: TRBV5-1
abundance: NA
d_gene: NA
CDR3aa: CASSLALAGPNEQYF
CDR3nt: TGCGCCAGCAGCTTGGCCTTGGCAGGTCCCAACGAGCAGTACTTC

j_gene: TRBJ2-2
v_gene: TRBV6-5
abundance: NA
d_gene: TRBD1
CDR3aa: CASSYATGGATGELFF
CDR3nt: TGTGCCAGCAGTTACGCGACAGGGGGCGCTACCGGGGAGCTGTTTTTT

j_gene: TRBJ1-5
v_gene: TRBV7-2
abundance: NA
d_gene: NA
CDR3aa: CASSLDSVGGLGQPQHF
CDR3nt: TGTGCCAGCAGCTTAGATTCCGTTGGGGGCTTGGGTCAGCCCCAGCATTTT

j_gene: TRBJ2-7
v_gene: TRBV12-2
abundance: NA
d_gene: NA
CDR3aa: CASRLASYEQYF
CDR3nt: TGTGCAAGTCGCTTAGCGAGTTACGAGCAGTACTTC

j_gene: TRBJ1-6
v_gene: TRBV7-9
abundance: NA
d_gene: TRBD1
CDR3aa: CASSSWTGTYNSPLHF
CDR3nt: TGTGCCAGCAGCTCCTGGACAGGGACATATAATTCACCCCTCCACTTT

j_gene: TRBJ1-2
v_gene: TRBV28
abundance: once
d_gene: NA
CDR3aa: CASSQAGIGTF
CDR3nt: TGTGCCAGCAGCCAAGCCGGGATTGGGACCTTC

j_gene: TRBJ1-5
v_gene: TRBV6-6
abundance: NA
d_gene: NA
CDR3aa: CASSPERYSNQPQHF
CDR3nt: TGTGCCAGCAGTCCCGAGAGGTACAGCAATCAGCCCCAGCATTTT

j_gene: TRBJ2-7
v_gene: TRBV19
abundance: NA
d_gene: NA
CDR3aa: CASSKTDTPKPYEQYF
CDR3nt: TGTGCCAGTAGTAAGACGGACACCCCTAAACCCTACGAGCAGTACTTC

j_gene: TRBJ1-6
v_gene: TRBV2
abundance: NA
d_gene: NA
CDR3aa: CASKSTDFDSPLHF
CDR3nt: TGTGCCAGCAAATCAACGGACTTTGATTCACCCCTCCACTTT

j_gene: TRBJ1-2
v_gene: TRBV30
abundance: NA
d_gene: NA
CDR3aa: CACAANYGYTF
CDR3nt: TGTGCCTGCGCAGCTAACTATGGCTACACCTTC

j_gene: TRBJ2-7
v_gene: TRBV11-2
abundance: once
d_gene: NA
CDR3aa: CASSPPPPTAYEQYF
CDR3nt: TGTGCCAGCAGCCCACCACCCCCCACGGCCTACGAGCAGTACTTC

j_gene: TRBJ2-1
v_gene: TRBV28
abundance: once
d_gene: NA
CDR3aa: CASRTNNEQFF
CDR3nt: TGTGCCAGCAGGACAAACAATGAGCAGTTCTTC

j_gene: TRBJ2-7
v_gene: TRBV27
abundance: NA
d_gene: NA
CDR3aa: CASSLRGTVYEQYF
CDR3nt: TGTGCCAGCAGTCTAAGGGGGACTGTTTACGAGCAGTACTTC

j_gene: TRBJ1-4
v_gene: TRBV11-2
abundance: NA
d_gene: NA
CDR3aa: CASSLDIWGPANEKLFF
CDR3nt: TGTGCCAGCAGCTTAGATATCTGGGGGCCGGCTAATGAAAAACTGTTTTTT

j_gene: TRBJ2-2
v_gene: TRBV6-5
abundance: NA
d_gene: NA
CDR3aa: CASSYSAGPLRELFF
CDR3nt: TGTGCCAGCAGTTACTCGGCGGGACCTCTGCGGGAGCTGTTTTTT

j_gene: TRBJ1-5
v_gene: TRBV27
abundance: NA
d_gene: NA
CDR3aa: CASRLAGSNQPQHF
CDR3nt: TGTGCCAGCAGGCTGGCAGGGAGCAATCAGCCCCAGCATTTT

j_gene: TRBJ2-1
v_gene: TRBV5-1
abundance: NA
d_gene: NA
CDR3aa: CASSFYMGGFEQFF
CDR3nt: TGCGCCAGCAGCTTTTATATGGGGGGATTTGAGCAGTTCTTC

j_gene: TRBJ1-6
v_gene: TRBV28
abundance: NA
d_gene: TRBD1
CDR3aa: CASTPVQGLGSPLHF
CDR3nt: TGTGCCAGCACACCCGTACAGGGGTTGGGGTCACCCCTCCACTTT

j_gene: TRBJ2-5
v_gene: TRBV21-1
abundance: NA
d_gene: NA
CDR3aa: CASRGQGGRETQYF
CDR3nt: TGTGCCAGCAGGGGACAGGGGGGGCGAGAGACCCAGTACTTC

j_gene: TRBJ1-6
v_gene: TRBV10-3
abundance: once
d_gene: TRBD1
CDR3aa: CAIRGDRSYNSPLHF
CDR3nt: TGTGCCATCAGGGGGGACAGGAGCTATAATTCACCCCTCCACTTT

j_gene: TRBJ2-3
v_gene: TRBV9
abundance: once
d_gene: NA
CDR3aa: CASSIQGGLTDTQYF
CDR3nt: TGTGCCAGCAGTATTCAGGGTGGGCTCACAGATACGCAGTATTTT

j_gene: TRBJ2-7
v_gene: TRBV28
abundance: NA
d_gene: NA
CDR3aa: CASSLPYDWDEQYF
CDR3nt: TGTGCCAGCAGTTTACCCTATGACTGGGACGAGCAGTACTTC

j_gene: TRBJ1-6
v_gene: TRBV9
abundance: NA
d_gene: TRBD1
CDR3aa: CASSDRQGYNSPLHF
CDR3nt: TGTGCCAGCAGCGACCGACAGGGGTATAATTCACCCCTCCACTTT

j_gene: TRBJ1-1
v_gene: TRBV30
abundance: NA
d_gene: NA
CDR3aa: CAWRTGTLGTEAFF
CDR3nt: TGTGCCTGGAGGACCGGGACCTTGGGAACTGAAGCTTTCTTT

j_gene: TRBJ2-6
v_gene: TRBV9
abundance: NA
d_gene: NA
CDR3aa: CASSPPDSGANVLTF
CDR3nt: TGTGCCAGCAGCCCCCCGGACTCTGGGGCCAACGTCCTGACTTTC

j_gene: TRBJ1-1
v_gene: TRBV5-4
abundance: NA
d_gene: TRBD1
CDR3aa: CASSLEDRDVWGTEAFF
CDR3nt: TGTGCCAGCAGCTTGGAGGACAGGGATGTTTGGGGCACTGAAGCTTTCTTT

j_gene: TRBJ2-7
v_gene: TRBV5-6
abundance: NA
d_gene: NA
CDR3aa: CASSSFRDGYPYEQYF
CDR3nt: TGTGCCAGCAGCTCGTTCCGGGACGGCTATCCCTACGAGCAGTACTTC

j_gene: TRBJ2-3
v_gene: TRBV7-9
abundance: NA
d_gene: TRBD1
CDR3aa: CASSRPRLGQLDTQYF
CDR3nt: TGTGCCAGCAGCCGTCCCCGATTGGGACAGTTAGATACGCAGTATTTT

j_gene: TRBJ2-3
v_gene: TRBV6-5
abundance: NA
d_gene: NA
CDR3aa: CASSSRLGNTDTQYF
CDR3nt: TGTGCCAGCAGTTCACGACTGGGAAACACAGATACGCAGTATTTT

j_gene: TRBJ2-2
v_gene: TRBV4-3
abundance: NA
d_gene: TRBD1
CDR3aa: CASSQGQATGELFF
CDR3nt: TGCGCCAGCAGCCAGGGACAGGCCACCGGGGAGCTGTTTTTT

j_gene: TRBJ2-3
v_gene: TRBV4-1
abundance: NA
d_gene: TRBD2
CDR3aa: CASSHEGGFSADTQYF
CDR3nt: TGCGCCAGCAGCCACGAGGGAGGGTTTTCGGCAGATACGCAGTATTTT

j_gene: TRBJ2-7
v_gene: TRBV27
abundance: NA
d_gene: TRBD1
CDR3aa: CASSPWDRVNEQYF
CDR3nt: TGTGCCAGCAGTCCCTGGGACAGGGTCAACGAGCAGTACTTC

j_gene: TRBJ2-7
v_gene: TRBV7-9
abundance: NA
d_gene: NA
CDR3aa: CASSLENDNPYEQYF
CDR3nt: TGTGCCAGCAGCTTGGAAAACGATAACCCCTACGAGCAGTACTTC

j_gene: TRBJ2-3
v_gene: TRBV2
abundance: NA
d_gene: NA
CDR3aa: CARSGSGRLDTQYF
CDR3nt: TGTGCCAGATCCGGGTCGGGGCGGCTAGATACGCAGTATTTT

j_gene: TRBJ2-2
v_gene: TRBV6-4
abundance: NA
d_gene: NA
CDR3aa: CASSDHGTGELFF
CDR3nt: TGTGCCAGCAGTGACCACGGCACCGGGGAGCTGTTTTTT

j_gene: TRBJ2-1
v_gene: TRBV4-2
abundance: once
d_gene: NA
CDR3aa: CASSQETGTKNEQFF
CDR3nt: TGTGCCAGCAGCCAAGAAACCGGGACAAAAAATGAGCAGTTCTTC

j_gene: TRBJ2-7
v_gene: TRBV4-1
abundance: NA
d_gene: NA
CDR3aa: CASSQDQRSSSYEQYF
CDR3nt: TGCGCCAGCAGCCAAGATCAGAGAAGTTCCTCCTACGAGCAGTACTTC

j_gene: TRBJ2-2
v_gene: TRBV19
abundance: NA
d_gene: TRBD2
CDR3aa: CASSLLTSGGTGELFF
CDR3nt: TGTGCCAGTAGTCTCCTGACTAGCGGGGGGACCGGGGAGCTGTTTTTT

j_gene: TRBJ1-1
v_gene: TRBV5-1
abundance: NA
d_gene: NA
CDR3aa: CASSLWDMNTEAFF
CDR3nt: TGCGCCAGCAGCCTTTGGGACATGAACACTGAAGCTTTCTTT

j_gene: TRBJ2-7
v_gene: TRBV29-1
abundance: few
d_gene: NA
CDR3aa: CSVRSPSDLYYEQYF
CDR3nt: TGCAGCGTCAGATCACCGTCAGACCTCTACTACGAGCAGTACTTC

j_gene: TRBJ1-1
v_gene: TRBV11-2
abundance: NA
d_gene: NA
CDR3aa: CASSLRASGYTEAFF
CDR3nt: TGTGCCAGCAGCTTAAGGGCGAGCGGCTACACTGAAGCTTTCTTT

j_gene: TRBJ2-3
v_gene: TRBV7-2
abundance: NA
d_gene: NA
CDR3aa: CASSLAAGTTDTQYF
CDR3nt: TGTGCCAGCAGCTTAGCCGCAGGGACCACAGATACGCAGTATTTT